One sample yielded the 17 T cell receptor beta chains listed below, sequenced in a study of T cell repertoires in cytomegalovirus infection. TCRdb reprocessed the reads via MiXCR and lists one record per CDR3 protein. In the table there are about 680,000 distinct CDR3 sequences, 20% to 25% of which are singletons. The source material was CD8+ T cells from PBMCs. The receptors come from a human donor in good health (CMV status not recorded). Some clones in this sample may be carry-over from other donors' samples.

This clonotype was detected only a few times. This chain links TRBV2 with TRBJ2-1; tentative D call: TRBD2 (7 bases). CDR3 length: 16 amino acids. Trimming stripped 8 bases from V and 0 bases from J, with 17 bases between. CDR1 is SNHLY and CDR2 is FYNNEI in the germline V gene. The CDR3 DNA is TGTGCCAGCGTAGACCAAGGGGGGGGCTCCTACAATGAGCAGTTCTTC. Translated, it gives CASVDQGGGSYNEQFF.

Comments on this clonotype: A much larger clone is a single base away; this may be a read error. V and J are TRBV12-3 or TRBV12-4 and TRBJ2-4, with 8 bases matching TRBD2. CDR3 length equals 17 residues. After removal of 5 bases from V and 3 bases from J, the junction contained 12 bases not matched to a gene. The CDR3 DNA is TGTGCCAGCAGTGTTAGGGAGCGGGGGTCTAGCAAAAACATTCAGTACTTC. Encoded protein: CASSVRERGSSKNIQYF.

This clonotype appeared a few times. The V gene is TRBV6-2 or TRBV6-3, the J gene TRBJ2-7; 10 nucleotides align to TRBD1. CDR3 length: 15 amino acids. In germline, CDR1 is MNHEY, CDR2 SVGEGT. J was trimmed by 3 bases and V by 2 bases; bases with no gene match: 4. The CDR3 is CASSYTRDRGYEQYV. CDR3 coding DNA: TGTGCCAGCAGTTACACAAGGGACAGGGGCTACGAGCAGTACGTC.

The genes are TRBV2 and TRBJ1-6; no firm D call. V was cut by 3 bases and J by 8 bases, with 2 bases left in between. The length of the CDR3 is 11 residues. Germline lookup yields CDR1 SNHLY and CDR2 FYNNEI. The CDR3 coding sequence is TGTGCCAGCAGTGACGATTCACCCCTCCACTTT. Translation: CASSDDSPLHF.

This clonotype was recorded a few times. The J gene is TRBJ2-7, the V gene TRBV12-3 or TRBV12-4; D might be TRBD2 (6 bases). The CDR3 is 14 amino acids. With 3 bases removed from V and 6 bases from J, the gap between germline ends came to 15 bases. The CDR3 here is CASSFESGPVEQYF. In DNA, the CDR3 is TGTGCCAGCAGTTTTGAGAGCGGGCCCGTCGAGCAGTACTTC.

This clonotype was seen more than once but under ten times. The CDR3 DNA follows: TGTGCCAGCAGTGAAGGCCACGAGCAGTACTTC. This sequence encodes CASSEGHEQYF. The rearrangement links TRBV25-1 to TRBJ2-7; D ambiguous. Germline CDR1 is MGHDK and CDR2 is SYGVNS. This CDR3 is built from 11 residues. Trimming removed 2 bases at V and 5 bases at J, with 4 bases between.

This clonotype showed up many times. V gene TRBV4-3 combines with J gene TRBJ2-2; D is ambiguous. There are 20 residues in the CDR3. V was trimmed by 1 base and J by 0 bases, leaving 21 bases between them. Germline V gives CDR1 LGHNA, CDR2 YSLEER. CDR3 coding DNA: TGCGCCAGCAGCCAAGGACCAAACTCTCTACCACTTGCGAACACCGGGGAGCTGTTTTTT. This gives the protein CASSQGPNSLPLANTGELFF.

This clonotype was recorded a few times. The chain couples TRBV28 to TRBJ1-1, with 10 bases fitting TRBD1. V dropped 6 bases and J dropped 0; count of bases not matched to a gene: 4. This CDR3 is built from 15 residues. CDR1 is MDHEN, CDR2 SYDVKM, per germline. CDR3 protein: CASRSGQGMNTEAFF. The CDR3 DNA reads TGTGCCAGCAGATCGGGACAGGGGATGAACACTGAAGCTTTCTTT.

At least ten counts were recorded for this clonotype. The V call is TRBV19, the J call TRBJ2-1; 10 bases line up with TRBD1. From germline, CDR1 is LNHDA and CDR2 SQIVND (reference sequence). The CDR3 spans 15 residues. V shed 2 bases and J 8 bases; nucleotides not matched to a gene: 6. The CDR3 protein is CASSIWGQGSDEQFF. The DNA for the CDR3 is TGTGCCAGTAGTATATGGGGACAGGGGAGCGATGAGCAGTTCTTC.

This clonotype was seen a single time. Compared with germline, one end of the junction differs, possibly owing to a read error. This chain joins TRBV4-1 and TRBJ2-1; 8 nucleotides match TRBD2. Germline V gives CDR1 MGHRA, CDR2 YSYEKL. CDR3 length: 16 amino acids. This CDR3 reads CASSLRLAPSYNEQFF. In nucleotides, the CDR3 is TGTGCCAGCAGCCTCCGACTAGCGCCCTCCTACAATGAGCAGTTCTTC.

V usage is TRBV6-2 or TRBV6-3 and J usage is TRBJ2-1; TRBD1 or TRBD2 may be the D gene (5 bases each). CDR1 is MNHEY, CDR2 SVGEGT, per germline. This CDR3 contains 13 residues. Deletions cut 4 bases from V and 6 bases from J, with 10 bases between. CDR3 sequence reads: CASSSEGTNEQFF. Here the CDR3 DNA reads TGTGCCAGCAGTTCCGAGGGGACCAATGAGCAGTTCTTC.

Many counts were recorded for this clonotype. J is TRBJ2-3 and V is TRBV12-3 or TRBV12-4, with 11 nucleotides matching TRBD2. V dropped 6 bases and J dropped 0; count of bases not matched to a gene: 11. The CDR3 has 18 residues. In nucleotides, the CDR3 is TGTGCCAGCAGACCCCTAGCGGGGGGTCACCCTAGCACAGATACGCAGTATTTT. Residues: CASRPLAGGHPSTDTQYF.

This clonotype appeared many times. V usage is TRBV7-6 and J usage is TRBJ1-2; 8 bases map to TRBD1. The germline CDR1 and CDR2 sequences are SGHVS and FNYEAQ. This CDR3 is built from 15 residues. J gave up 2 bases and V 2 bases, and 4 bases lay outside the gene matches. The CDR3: CASSLTGQGNYGYTF. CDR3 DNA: TGTGCCAGCAGCTTAACCGGACAGGGCAACTATGGCTACACCTTC.

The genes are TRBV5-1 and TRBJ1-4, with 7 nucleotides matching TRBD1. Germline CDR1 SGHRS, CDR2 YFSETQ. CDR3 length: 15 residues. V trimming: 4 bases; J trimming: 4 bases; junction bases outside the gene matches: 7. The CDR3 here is CASSLGTVNNEKLFF. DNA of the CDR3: TGCGCCAGCAGCCTCGGGACAGTTAATAATGAAAAACTGTTTTTT. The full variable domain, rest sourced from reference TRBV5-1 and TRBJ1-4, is KAGVTQTPRYLIKTRGQQVTLSCSPISGHRSVSWYQQTPGQGLQFLFEYFSETQRNKGNFPGRFSGRQFSNSRSEMNVSTLELGDSALYLCASSLGTVNNEKLFFGSGTQLSVL.

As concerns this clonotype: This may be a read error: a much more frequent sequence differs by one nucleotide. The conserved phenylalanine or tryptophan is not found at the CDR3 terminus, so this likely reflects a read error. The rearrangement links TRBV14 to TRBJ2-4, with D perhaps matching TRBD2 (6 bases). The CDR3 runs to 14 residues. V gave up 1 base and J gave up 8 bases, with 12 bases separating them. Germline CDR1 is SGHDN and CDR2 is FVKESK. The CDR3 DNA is TGTGCCAGCAGCCAAGGGGGAAGGAGGGACATTCAGTACTCC. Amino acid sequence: CASSQGGRRDIQYS.

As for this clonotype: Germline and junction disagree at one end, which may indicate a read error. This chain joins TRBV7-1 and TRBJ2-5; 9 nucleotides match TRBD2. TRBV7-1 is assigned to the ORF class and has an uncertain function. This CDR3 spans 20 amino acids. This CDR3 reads CASSPAQALAGVSRGETQYF. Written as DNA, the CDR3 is TGTGCCAGCAGCCCAGCCCAAGCGTTAGCGGGGGTGTCAAGGGGAGAGACCCAGTACTTC.

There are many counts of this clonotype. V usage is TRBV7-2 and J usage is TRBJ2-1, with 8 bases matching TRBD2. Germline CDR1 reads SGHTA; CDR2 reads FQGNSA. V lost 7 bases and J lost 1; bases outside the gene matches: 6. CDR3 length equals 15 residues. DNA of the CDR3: TGTGCCAGCAACGAACGGGGGGGGTCCTACAATGAGCAGTTCTTC. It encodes CASNERGGSYNEQFF.